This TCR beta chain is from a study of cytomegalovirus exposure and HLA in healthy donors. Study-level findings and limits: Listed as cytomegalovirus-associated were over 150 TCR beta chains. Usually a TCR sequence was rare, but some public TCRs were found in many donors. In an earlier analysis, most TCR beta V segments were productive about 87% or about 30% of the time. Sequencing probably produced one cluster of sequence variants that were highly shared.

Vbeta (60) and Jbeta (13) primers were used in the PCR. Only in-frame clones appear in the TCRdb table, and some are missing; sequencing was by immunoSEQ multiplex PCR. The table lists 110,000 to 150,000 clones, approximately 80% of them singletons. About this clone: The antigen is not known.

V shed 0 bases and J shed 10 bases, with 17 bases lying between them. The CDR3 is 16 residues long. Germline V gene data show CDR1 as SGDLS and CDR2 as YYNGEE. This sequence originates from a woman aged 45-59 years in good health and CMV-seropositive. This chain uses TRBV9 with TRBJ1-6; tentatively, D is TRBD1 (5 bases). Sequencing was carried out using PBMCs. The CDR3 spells CASSVDPGGVTSPLHF. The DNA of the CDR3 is TGTGCCAGCAGCGTAGACCCGGGGGGAGTAACGTCACCCCTCCACTTT.